Below, 5 T cell receptor beta chains from the same sample are listed, as sequenced in a study of shared clonotypes between healthy human individuals. CD45RO-negative cells were positively selected for CCR7, leaving out terminally differentiated effector memory CD45RA+ cells. The assay was immunoSEQ multiplex PCR, and TCRdb's table has in-frame clones only and misses some. The sample has hundreds of thousands of clones, 90% to 97% seen once; the top ten hold approximately 0.2%. The sequenced material came from naive CD8+ T cells sorted from blood. The receptors here all came from a man younger than 45 in good health.

The CDR3 loop is CASSQERGTGFHEQFF. The CDR3 bases are TGTGCCAGCAGCCAAGAGCGCGGGACAGGGTTCCATGAGCAGTTCTTC. This chain uses TRBV14 with TRBJ2-1, with 9 bases fitting TRBD1. The ends lost 0 bases at V and 8 bases at J; junction bases unmatched: 8. Germline CDR1 and CDR2: SGHDN and FVKESK. The CDR3 length is 16 residues.

The rearrangement uses TRBV19 and TRBJ2-3; 8 nucleotides align to TRBD2. The CDR3 totals 13 residues. The germline CDR1 and CDR2 sequences are LNHDA and SQIVND (reference sequence). V lost 6 bases and J lost 4; bases outside the gene matches: 3. This chain's CDR3 is CASRGAGADTQYF. The CDR3 bases are TGTGCCAGTAGGGGAGCGGGAGCAGATACGCAGTATTTT.

V gene TRBV9 combines with J gene TRBJ2-3; 12 bases map to TRBD2. Germline-derived CDR1 and CDR2 are SGDLS and YYNGEE. Unmatched junction bases numbered 7, after V lost 0 bases and J lost 2 bases. This CDR3 comprises 18 residues. The CDR3 bases are TGTGCCAGCAGCGTAGAGGCTAGCGGGGGGGTCTACACAGATACGCAGTATTTT. It encodes CASSVEASGGVYTDTQYF.

This clone appeared once. This rearrangement joins TRBV6-6 to TRBJ2-2, with D possibly TRBD1 on 5 matching bases. V was trimmed by 2 bases and J by 2 bases, leaving 6 bases between them. Germline V CDR1 and CDR2: MNHNY, SVGAGI (reference sequence). This CDR3 spans 14 amino acids. The CDR3 coding sequence is TGTGCCAGCAGTTACGACAGCAACACCGGGGAGCTGTTTTTT. It yields the protein CASSYDSNTGELFF.

This chain uses TRBV14 with TRBJ2-7, with TRBD2 identical over 7 bases. V trimming: 2 bases; J trimming: 7 bases; junction bases outside the gene matches: 11. Germline CDR1 is SGHDN and CDR2 is FVKESK. The CDR3 has 15 amino acids. The chain's CDR3 is CASSQRGGRAGEQYF. CDR3 bases: TGTGCCAGCAGCCAAAGGGGCGGGAGAGCGGGGGAGCAGTACTTC.